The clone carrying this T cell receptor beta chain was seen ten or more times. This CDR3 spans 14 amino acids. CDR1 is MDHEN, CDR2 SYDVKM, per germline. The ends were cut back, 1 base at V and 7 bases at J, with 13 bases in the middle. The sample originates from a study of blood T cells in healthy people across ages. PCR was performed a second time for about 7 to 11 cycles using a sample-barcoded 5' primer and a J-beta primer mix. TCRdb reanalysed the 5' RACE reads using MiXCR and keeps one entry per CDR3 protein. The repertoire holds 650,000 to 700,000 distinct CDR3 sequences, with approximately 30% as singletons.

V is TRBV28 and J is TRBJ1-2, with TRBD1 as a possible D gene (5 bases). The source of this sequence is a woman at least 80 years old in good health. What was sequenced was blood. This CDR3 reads CASSLFSGRGGYTF. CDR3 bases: TGTGCCAGCAGTTTATTTTCTGGGAGGGGTGGCTACACCTTC.